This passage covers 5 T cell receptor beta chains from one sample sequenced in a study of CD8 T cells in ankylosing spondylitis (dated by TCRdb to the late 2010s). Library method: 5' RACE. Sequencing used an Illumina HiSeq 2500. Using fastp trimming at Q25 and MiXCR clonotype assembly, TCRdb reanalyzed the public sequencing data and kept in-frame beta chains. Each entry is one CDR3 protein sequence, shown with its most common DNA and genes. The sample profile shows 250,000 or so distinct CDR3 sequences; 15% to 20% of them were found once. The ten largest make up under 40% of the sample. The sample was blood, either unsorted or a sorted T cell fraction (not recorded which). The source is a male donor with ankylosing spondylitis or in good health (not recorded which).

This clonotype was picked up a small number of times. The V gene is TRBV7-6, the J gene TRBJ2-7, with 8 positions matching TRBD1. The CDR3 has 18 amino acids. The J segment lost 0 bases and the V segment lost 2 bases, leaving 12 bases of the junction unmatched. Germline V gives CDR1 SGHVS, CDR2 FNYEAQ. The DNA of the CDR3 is TGTGCCAGCAGCTTACCGGGACAGGATTTTGCCCTCTCCTACGAGCAGTACTTC. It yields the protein CASSLPGQDFALSYEQYF.

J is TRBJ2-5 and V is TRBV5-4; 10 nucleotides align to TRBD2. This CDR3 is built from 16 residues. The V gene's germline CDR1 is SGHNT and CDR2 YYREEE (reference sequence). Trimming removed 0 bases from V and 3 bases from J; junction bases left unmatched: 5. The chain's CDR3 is CASSLASGSGKETQYF. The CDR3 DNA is TGTGCCAGCAGCTTGGCTAGCGGGAGTGGCAAAGAGACCCAGTACTTC. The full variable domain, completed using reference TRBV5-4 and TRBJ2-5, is ETGVTQSPTHLIKTRGQQVTLRCSSQSGHNTVSWYQQALGQGPQFIFQYYREEENGRGNFPPRFSGLQFPNYSSELNVNALELDDSALYLCASSLASGSGKETQYFGPGTRLLVL.

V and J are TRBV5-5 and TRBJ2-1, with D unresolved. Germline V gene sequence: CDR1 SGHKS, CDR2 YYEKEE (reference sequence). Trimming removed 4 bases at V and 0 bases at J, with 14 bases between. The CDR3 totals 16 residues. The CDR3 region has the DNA TGTGCCAGCAGCCCGGTTCAGGTTAGCTCCTACAATGAGCAGTTCTTC. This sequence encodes CASSPVQVSSYNEQFF.

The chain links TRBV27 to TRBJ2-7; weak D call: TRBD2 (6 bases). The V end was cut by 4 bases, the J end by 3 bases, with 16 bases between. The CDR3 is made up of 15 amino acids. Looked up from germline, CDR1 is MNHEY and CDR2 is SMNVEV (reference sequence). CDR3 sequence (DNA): TGTGCCAGCAGTTATGCCGGGACTTTCTACTACGAGCAGTACTTC. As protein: CASSYAGTFYYEQYF.

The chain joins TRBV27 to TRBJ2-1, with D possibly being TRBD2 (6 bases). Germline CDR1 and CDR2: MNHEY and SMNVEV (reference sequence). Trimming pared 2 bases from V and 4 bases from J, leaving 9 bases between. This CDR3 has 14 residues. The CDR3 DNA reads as TGTGCCAGCAGTTTAGGGACTCGTTACAATGAGCAGTTCTTC. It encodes CASSLGTRYNEQFF.